This T cell receptor (beta chain) was captured in a study of blood T cell repertoires in COVID-19. The CDR3 is 15 residues long. With 10 bases clipped from V and 2 bases from J, the junction kept 4 bases outside the gene matches. Germline CDR1 and CDR2: SNHLY and FYNNEI. TCRdb's table, derived via immunoSEQ multiplex PCR, lists solely in-frame clones and lacks some. The sample has some 79,000 clones; roughly 90% are singletons. The chain employs TRBV2 and TRBJ2-3, with 15 nucleotides matching TRBD2. The sequenced material came from peripheral blood. The clonotype was recovered from a man aged 65 to 79 with active or convalescent COVID-19. CDR3 in amino acids: CATGLAGGTTDTQYF. In DNA, the CDR3 is TGTGCCACAGGACTAGCGGGAGGGACCACAGATACGCAGTATTTT.